The clone carrying this T cell receptor (beta chain) was detected only once. The sample is drawn from a study of blood T cell repertoires in COVID-19. Study as a whole: Whether acute or convalescent, the COVID-19 samples came from the United States, Italy and Spain. PBMCs, B-cell-depleted T cells, or T cells provided the cDNA or gDNA that made up the material.

The germline gives CDR1 KGHSH, CDR2 LQKENI. The CDR3 runs to 14 residues. V was pared by 10 bases and J by 5 bases, with 18 bases between. Original analysis: Counts of nucleated cells, estimated from reference gene primer amplification, were obtained. Profiling relied on immunoSEQ multiplex PCR, and the TCRdb table lists in-frame clones only, not all of them. V, J and clone size reflect that table, while D and trimming were determined from the DNA. The sample holds roughly 90,000 clones, roughly 80% seen once. The chain has TRBV18 and TRBJ2-1; D is possibly TRBD2 (5 bases). This receptor was obtained from a man aged 50 to 59 with acute or convalescent COVID-19. Sequences were obtained from peripheral blood. CDR3 sequence (DNA): TGTGCCACCCAGAGGGCGGAAATAAACAATGAGCAGTTCTTC. Protein sequence: CATQRAEINNEQFF.